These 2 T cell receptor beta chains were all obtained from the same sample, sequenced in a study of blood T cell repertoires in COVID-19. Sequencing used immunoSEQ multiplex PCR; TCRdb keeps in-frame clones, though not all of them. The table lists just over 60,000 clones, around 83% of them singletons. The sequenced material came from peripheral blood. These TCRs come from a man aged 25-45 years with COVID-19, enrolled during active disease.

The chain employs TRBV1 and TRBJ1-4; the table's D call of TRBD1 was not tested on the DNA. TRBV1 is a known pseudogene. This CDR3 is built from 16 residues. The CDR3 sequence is CTSSHTVGQANEKLFF. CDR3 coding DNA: TGCACCAGCAGCCATACCGTGGGGCAGGCTAATGAAAAACTGTTTTTT.

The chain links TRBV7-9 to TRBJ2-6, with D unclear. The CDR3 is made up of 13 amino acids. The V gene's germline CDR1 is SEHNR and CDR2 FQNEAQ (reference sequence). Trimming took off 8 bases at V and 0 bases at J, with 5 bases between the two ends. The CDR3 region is CASGDSGANVLTF. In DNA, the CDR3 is TGTGCCAGCGGAGACTCTGGGGCCAACGTCCTGACTTTC. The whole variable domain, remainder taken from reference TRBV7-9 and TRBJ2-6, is DTGVSQNPRHKITKRGQNVTFRCDPISEHNRLYWYRQTLGQGPEFLTYFQNEAQLEKSRLLSDRFSAERPKGSFSTLEIQRTEQGDSAMYLCASGDSGANVLTFGAGSRLTVL.